The clone carrying this T cell receptor (beta chain) occurred a few times. The V and J ends lost 4 bases and 13 bases, in that order; junction bases with no gene match: 12. The CDR3 runs to 14 residues. CDR1 and CDR2 from the germline V gene are KGHSY and FQNENV. This sample is drawn from a study of OX40 agonist ivuxolimab in advanced cancers. In the study overall: Hepatocellular carcinoma, melanoma, renal cell or head and neck cancer affected the dose-escalation patients. Cohort: around 83% men, mean age about 60, aged roughly 23 to 79.

Assay: immunoSEQ multiplex PCR; the TCRdb copy retains only in-frame clones and omits some. The sample records about 15,000 clones, more than 75% being singletons. The material sequenced was CD4+ or CD8+ T cells sorted from blood, taken in a trial of the OX40 agonist ivuxolimab. The receptor was isolated from an adult with an advanced solid tumor such as melanoma, head and neck, liver or kidney cancer. V usage is TRBV16 and J usage is TRBJ1-4, with 7 bases lining up with TRBD1. The CDR3 loop is CASSLGQAPEGLFF. In DNA form, the CDR3 reads TGTGCCAGCAGCCTCGGACAGGCCCCCGAGGGACTGTTTTTT.